A selection of T cell receptor beta chains follows, all from one sample in a study of blood T cells in healthy people across ages. TCRdb processed the 5' RACE reads anew with MiXCR; each CDR3 protein has one entry. The sample shows hundreds of thousands of distinct CDR3 sequences, approximately 60% of them seen only once. Specimen: blood. The receptor source for this set is a man aged 35 to 55 in good health. Both conserved end residues are trimmed from each CDR3. Each record gives: J gene, CDR3 length, V gene, CDR3 protein.

>TRBJ2-4|14|TRBV6-1
ASSVGGGRAKNIQY
>TRBJ2-6|15|TRBV4-3
ASSRGTASSGANVLT
>TRBJ2-3|14|TRBV24-1
ATSDSLTATTDTQY
>TRBJ1-5|10|TRBV29-1
SVVGQGLTQH
>TRBJ2-3|12|TRBV20-1
SAMTSLSTDTQY
>TRBJ2-7|9|TRBV10-3
AISQVYEQY
>TRBJ1-4|16|TRBV6-2/TRBV6-3
ASSSPPGSEDWGEKLF
>TRBJ1-2|13|TRBV28
ASSPGGVANYGYT
>TRBJ2-5|13|TRBV9
ASSPSPVPRKEQY
>TRBJ2-3|15|TRBV13
ASSLVSMWPQGNTQY
>TRBJ2-7|12|TRBV28
ASSLPRPAPEQY
>TRBJ2-3|11|TRBV11-2
ASSLDSGDTQY
>TRBJ2-5|12|TRBV5-1
ASSFFPDSHEQY
>TRBJ1-2|9|TRBV2
ASRADRGYT
>TRBJ2-3|13|TRBV6-6
ASSYGPTSTDTQY
>TRBJ2-2|12|TRBV6-2/TRBV6-3
ASSSAVFTGELF
>TRBJ2-5|11|TRBV25-1
ASTKSVGKTQY
>TRBJ1-2|11|TRBV12-3/TRBV12-4
ASSPGQVTGYT
>TRBJ1-5|12|TRBV7-2
ASSGTGGGKPQH
>NA|12|TRBV28
ASSLEVRGYEQY
>TRBJ2-7|15|TRBV11-2
ASSLELGTGSPYEQY
>TRBJ2-1|13|TRBV5-1
ASSFEAGGRNEQF
>TRBJ2-5|12|TRBV29-1
SSTGVRLRETQY
>TRBJ2-5|14|TRBV7-9
ASSLDHRRWRETQY
>TRBJ2-7|13|TRBV12-3/TRBV12-4
ASRGKGVRSYEQY
>TRBJ2-3|12|TRBV7-3
ASSQGGPQRTQY
>TRBJ2-3|16|TRBV4-1
ASSQGTSGRAPVGTQY
>TRBJ2-1|12|TRBV20-1
SARPGHGYNEQF
>TRBJ2-4|13|TRBV7-2
ASSLGDRVVDIQY
>TRBJ1-4|11|TRBV20-1
SAVDRANEKLF
>TRBJ2-3|13|TRBV7-3
ASNPVGSPTDTQY
>TRBJ1-2|9|TRBV12-3/TRBV12-4
ASSQINGYT
>TRBJ2-1|16|TRBV4-3
ASSQDPRENVRLGEQF
>TRBJ2-1|13|TRBV27
ASSLQGLSYNEQF
>TRBJ2-1|10|TRBV2
ASSGRYNEQF
>NA|15|TRBV6-6
ASSQGLAGVYSNEQY
>TRBJ2-7|10|TRBV11-2
ASGLVRYEQY
>TRBJ2-3|15|TRBV20-1
SASDSYREIGTDTQY
>TRBJ2-3|14|TRBV4-2
ASSDRLAGGADTQY
>TRBJ2-1|11|TRBV12-3/TRBV12-4
ASSTGTSDEQF
>TRBJ2-7|12|TRBV6-2/TRBV6-3
ASSDGQVLGEQY
>TRBJ1-2|16|TRBV9
ASSQSIPRGPLNYGYT
>TRBJ2-3|14|TRBV7-3
ASSPRTGNPTDTQY
>TRBJ2-7|13|TRBV6-1
ASSENFGTSNEQY
>TRBJ1-2|13|TRBV20-1
SAQDLAGEHYGYT
>NA|12|TRBV24-1
ATSRGGNSETQY
>TRBJ1-5|12|TRBV2
ASSRTADNQPQH